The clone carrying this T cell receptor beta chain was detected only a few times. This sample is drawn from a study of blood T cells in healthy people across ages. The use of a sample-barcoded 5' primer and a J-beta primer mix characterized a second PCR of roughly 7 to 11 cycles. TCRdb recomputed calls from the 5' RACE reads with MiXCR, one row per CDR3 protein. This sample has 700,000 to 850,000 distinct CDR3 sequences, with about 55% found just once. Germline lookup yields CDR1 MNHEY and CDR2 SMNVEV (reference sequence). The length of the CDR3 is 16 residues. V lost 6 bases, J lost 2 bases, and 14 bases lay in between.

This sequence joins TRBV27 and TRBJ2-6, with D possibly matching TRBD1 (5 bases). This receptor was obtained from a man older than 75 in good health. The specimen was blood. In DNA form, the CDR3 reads TGTGCCAGCAGAGAACAAGCCAGGGCTGGGGCCAACGTCCTGACTTTC. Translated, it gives CASREQARAGANVLTF.